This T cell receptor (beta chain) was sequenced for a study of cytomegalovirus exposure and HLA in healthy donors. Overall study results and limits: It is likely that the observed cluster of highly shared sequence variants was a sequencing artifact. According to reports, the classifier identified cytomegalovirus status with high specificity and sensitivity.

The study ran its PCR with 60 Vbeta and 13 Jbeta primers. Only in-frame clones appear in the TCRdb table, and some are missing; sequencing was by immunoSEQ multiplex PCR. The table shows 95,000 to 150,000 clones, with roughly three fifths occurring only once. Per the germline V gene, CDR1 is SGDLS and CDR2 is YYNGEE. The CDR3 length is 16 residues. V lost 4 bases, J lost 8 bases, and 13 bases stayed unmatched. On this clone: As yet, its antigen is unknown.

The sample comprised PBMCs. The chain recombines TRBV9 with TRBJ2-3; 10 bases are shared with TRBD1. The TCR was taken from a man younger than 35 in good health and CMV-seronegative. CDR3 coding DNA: TGTGCCAGCAGCCTAGGGACAGGGGTCATCAAAGGTACGCAGTATTTT. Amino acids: CASSLGTGVIKGTQYF.